This T cell receptor beta chain was sequenced in a study of blood T cell repertoires in COVID-19. In the study overall: Both acute and convalescent COVID-19 samples were obtained from the United States, Italy and Spain.

How the authors handled the data: Counts of nucleated cells, estimated from reference gene primer amplification, were obtained. Produced via immunoSEQ multiplex PCR; TCRdb's table is partial and in-frame only. That table furnishes V, J and clone size, whereas the DNA furnished D and trimming. This sample has roughly 11,000 clones, with about two thirds found just once. Germline CDR1 MGHDK, CDR2 SYGVNS. The CDR3 contains 15 residues. V lost 3 bases and J lost 7, with 16 bases in between. Recruited during active infection, patients (from Seattle) were subsequently followed longitudinally. This TCR came from a man aged 55 to 70 with COVID-19, enrolled during active disease. This chain connects TRBV25-1 to TRBJ1-5; D remains ambiguous. Sample: peripheral blood. DNA for the CDR3: TGTGCCAGCAGTGAGTGGGGAGAAGGCGACCAGCCCCAGCATTTT. Protein product: CASSEWGEGDQPQHF.